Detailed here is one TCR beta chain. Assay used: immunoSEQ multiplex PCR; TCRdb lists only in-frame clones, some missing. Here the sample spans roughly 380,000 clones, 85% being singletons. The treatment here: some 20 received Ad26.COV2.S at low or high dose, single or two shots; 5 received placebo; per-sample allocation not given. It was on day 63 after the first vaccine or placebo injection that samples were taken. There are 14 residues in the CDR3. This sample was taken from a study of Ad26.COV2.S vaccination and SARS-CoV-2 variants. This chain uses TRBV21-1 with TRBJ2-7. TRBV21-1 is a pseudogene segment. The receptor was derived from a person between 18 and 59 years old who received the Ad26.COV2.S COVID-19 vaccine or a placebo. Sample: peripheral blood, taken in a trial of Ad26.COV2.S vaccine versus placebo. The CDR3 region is CASSKVEGSYEQYF. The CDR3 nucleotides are TGTGCCAGCAGCAAAGTTGAGGGGTCCTACGAGCAGTACTTC.